This T cell receptor (beta chain) is from a study of T cells in Graves' hyperthyroidism and ophthalmopathy. The source material, RNA transcripts, was used to amplify TCR beta CDR3 regions. The HTBI primer set was used in a first-round RT-PCR of the TCR CDR3. TCRdb re-called the multiplex PCR reads with MiXCR, one entry per CDR3 protein. The table has over 700,000 distinct CDR3 sequences, 35% to 45% seen once. Trimming cost V 5 bases and J 3 bases, with 19 bases left between them. The CDR3 is 17 amino acids. Germline V gene lookup returns CDR1 MGHRA and CDR2 YSYEKL. The chain has TRBV4-1 and TRBJ2-2; perhaps TRBD2 as D (6 bases). The source is a man between 18 and 35 years old with Graves' hyperthyroidism. The specimen sequenced was blood. The CDR3 sequence is CASSIRERLAHTGELFF. Here the CDR3 DNA reads TGCGCCAGCAGCATCCGGGAGCGGCTGGCCCACACCGGGGAGCTGTTTTTT.